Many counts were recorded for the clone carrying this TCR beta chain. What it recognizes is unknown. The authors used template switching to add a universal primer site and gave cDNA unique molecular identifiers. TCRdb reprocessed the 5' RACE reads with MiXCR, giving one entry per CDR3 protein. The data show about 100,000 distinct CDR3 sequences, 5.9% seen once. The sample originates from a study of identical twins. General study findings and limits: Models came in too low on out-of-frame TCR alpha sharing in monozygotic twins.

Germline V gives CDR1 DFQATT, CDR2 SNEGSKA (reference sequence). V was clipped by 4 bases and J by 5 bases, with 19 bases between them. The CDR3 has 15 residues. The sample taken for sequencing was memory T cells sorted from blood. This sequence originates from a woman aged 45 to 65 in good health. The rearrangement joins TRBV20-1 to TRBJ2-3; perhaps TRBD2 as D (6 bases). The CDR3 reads CSATTEGQFLDTQYF. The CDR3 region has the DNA TGCAGTGCTACCACGGAGGGCCAATTTTTAGATACGCAGTATTTT.